The clone carrying this T cell receptor beta chain was picked up many times. This sample was taken from a study of blood T cells in healthy people across ages. Combining a sample-barcoded 5' primer with a J-beta primer mix, a second PCR ran for roughly 6 to 12 cycles. TCRdb reprocessed the 5' RACE reads via MiXCR and lists one record per CDR3 protein. Here the sample spans 850,000 to 950,000 distinct CDR3 sequences, 25% to 35% being singletons. The CDR3 extends over 16 amino acids. The germline V gene encodes CDR1 MNHEY and CDR2 SMNVEV (reference sequence). The V gene end was trimmed by 5 bases and the J gene end by 5 bases; junction bases not matched to a gene: 7.

The sample taken for sequencing was blood. The chain links TRBV27 to TRBJ2-1; 12 nucleotides match TRBD2. The source is a woman of 80 years or more in good health. The CDR3 DNA follows: TGTGCCAGCAGTCCACTCCGACTAGCGGGGGACAATGAGCAGTTCTTC. It specifies CASSPLRLAGDNEQFF.